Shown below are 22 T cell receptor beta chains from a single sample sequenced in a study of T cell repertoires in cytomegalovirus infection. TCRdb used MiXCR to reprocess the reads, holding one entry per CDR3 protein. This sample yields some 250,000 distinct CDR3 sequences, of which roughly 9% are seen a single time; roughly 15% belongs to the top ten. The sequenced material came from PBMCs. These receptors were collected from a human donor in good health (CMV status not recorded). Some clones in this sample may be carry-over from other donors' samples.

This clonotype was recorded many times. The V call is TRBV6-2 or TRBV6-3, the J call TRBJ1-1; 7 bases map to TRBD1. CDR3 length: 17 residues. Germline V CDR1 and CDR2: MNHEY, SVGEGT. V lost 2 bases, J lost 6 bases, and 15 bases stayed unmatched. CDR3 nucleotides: TGTGCCAGCAGTTACCCGACAGGGTCAGTTCATTGGTCTGAAGCTTTCTTT. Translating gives CASSYPTGSVHWSEAFF.

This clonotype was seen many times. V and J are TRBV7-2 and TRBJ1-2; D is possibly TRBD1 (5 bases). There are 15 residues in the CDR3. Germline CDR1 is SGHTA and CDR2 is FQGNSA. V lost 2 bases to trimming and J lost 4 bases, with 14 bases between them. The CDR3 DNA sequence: TGTGCCAGCAGCTTAACTGCAGGGTCGGCCTATGGCTACACCTTC. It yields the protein CASSLTAGSAYGYTF.

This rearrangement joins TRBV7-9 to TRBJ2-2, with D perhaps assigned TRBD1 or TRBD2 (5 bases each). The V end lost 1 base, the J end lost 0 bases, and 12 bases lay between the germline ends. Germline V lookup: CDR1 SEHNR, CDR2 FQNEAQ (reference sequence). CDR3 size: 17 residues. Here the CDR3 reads CASSLGGRVPNTGELFF. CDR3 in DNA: TGTGCCAGCAGCTTAGGGGGACGAGTACCGAACACCGGGGAGCTGTTTTTT.

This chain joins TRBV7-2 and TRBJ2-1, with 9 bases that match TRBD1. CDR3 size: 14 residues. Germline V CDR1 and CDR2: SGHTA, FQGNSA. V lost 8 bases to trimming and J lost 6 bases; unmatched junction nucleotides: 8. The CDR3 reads CASRRDRVPNEQFF. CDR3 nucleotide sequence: TGTGCCAGCCGCCGGGACAGGGTACCCAATGAGCAGTTCTTC.

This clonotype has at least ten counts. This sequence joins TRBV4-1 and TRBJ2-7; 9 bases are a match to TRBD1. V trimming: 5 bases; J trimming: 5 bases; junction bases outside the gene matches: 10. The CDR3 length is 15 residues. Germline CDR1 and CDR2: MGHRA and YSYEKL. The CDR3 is CASSEPGTGSHEQYF. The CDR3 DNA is TGCGCCAGCAGCGAGCCCGGGACAGGGTCCCACGAGCAGTACTTC.

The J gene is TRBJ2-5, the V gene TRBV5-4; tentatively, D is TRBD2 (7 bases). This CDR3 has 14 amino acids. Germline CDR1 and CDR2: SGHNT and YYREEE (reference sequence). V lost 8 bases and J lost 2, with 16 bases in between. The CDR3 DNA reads TGTGCCAGTGCGGAAGGGGGGGGGCAAGAGACCCAGTACTTC. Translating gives CASAEGGGQETQYF.

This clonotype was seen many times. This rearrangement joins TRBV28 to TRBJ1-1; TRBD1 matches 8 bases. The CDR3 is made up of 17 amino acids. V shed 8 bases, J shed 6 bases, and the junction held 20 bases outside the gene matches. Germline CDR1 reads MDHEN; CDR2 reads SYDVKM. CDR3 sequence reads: CASCESVGTGPRAEAFF. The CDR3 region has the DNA TGTGCCAGCTGCGAATCGGTCGGGACAGGACCTAGGGCTGAAGCTTTCTTT.

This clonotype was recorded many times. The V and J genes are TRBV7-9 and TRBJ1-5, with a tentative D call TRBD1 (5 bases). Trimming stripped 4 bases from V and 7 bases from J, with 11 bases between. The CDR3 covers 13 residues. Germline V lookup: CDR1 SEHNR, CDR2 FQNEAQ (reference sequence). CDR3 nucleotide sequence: TGTGCCAGCAGCTCATCGGGGGACCAGCCCCAGCATTTT. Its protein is CASSSSGDQPQHF.

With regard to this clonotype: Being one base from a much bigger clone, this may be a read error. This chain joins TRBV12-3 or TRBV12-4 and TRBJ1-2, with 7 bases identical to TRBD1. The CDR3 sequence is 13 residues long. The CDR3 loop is CAGSPYRGRGYTF. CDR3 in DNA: TGTGCCGGCAGTCCTTACAGGGGCCGAGGCTACACCTTC.

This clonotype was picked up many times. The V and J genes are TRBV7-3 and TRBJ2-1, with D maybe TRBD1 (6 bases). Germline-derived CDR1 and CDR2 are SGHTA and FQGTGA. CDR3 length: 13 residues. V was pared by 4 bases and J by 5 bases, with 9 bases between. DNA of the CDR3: TGTGCCAGCAGCTACCAGGGGAACAATGAGCAGTTCTTC. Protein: CASSYQGNNEQFF.

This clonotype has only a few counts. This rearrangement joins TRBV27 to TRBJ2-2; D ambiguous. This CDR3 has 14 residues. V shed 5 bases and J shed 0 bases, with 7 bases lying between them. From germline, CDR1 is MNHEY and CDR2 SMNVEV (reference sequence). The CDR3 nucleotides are TGTGCCAGCAGTATCTCCGCGAACACCGGGGAGCTGTTTTTT. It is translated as CASSISANTGELFF.

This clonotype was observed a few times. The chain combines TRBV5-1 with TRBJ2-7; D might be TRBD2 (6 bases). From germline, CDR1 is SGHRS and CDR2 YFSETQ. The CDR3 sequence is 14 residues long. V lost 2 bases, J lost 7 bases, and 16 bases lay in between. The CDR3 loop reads CASSLRELAREQYF. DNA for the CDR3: TGCGCCAGCAGCTTACGGGAGTTAGCTCGGGAGCAGTACTTC.

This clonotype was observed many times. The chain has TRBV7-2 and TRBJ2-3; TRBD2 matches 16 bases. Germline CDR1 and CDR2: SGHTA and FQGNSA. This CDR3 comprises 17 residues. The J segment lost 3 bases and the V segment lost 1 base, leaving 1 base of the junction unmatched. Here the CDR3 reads CASSLGGLAGGTDTQYF. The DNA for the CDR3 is TGTGCCAGCAGCTTAGGGGGACTAGCGGGAGGGACAGATACGCAGTATTTT.

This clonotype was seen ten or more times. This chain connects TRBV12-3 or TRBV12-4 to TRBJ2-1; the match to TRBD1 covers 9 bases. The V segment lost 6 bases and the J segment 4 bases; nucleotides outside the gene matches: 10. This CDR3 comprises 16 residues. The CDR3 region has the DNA TGTGCCAGCAGCCACCCTAACAGGGGGCGATACAATGAGCAGTTCTTC. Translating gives CASSHPNRGRYNEQFF.

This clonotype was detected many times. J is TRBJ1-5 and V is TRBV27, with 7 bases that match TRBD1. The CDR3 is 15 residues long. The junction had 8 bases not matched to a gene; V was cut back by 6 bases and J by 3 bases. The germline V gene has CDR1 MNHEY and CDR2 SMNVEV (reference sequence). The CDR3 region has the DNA TGTGCCAGCAGGGAGGGACAGTCGTACAATCAGCCCCAGCATTTT. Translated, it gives CASREGQSYNQPQHF.

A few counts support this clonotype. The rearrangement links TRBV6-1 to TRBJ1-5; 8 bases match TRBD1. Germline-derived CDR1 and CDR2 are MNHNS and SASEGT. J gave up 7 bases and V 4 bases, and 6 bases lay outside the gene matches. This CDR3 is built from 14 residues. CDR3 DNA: TGTGCCAGCAGTGCTCCGGACAGGGTACAGCCCCAGCATTTT. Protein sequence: CASSAPDRVQPQHF.

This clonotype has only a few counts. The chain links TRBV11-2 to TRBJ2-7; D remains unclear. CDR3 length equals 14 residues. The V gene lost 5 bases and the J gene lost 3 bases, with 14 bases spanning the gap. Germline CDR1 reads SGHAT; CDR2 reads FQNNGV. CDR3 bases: TGTGCCAGCAGCCCCACCTTGAGAGACTACGAGCAGTACTTC. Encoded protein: CASSPTLRDYEQYF.

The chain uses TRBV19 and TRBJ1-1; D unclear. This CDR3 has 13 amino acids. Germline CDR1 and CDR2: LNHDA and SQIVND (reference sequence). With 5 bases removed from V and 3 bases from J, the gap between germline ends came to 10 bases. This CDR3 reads CASSFDMDTEAFF. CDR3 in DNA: TGTGCCAGTAGTTTCGACATGGACACTGAAGCTTTCTTT.

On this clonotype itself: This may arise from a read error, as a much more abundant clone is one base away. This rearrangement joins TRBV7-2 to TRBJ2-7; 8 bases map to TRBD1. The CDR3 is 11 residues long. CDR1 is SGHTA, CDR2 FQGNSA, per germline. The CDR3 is CATSDRGEQYF. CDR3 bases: TGTGCCACCAGCGACAGGGGCGAGCAGTACTTC.

The CDR3 protein is CASSSIAEAFF. The CDR3 DNA reads as TGTGCCAGCAGTTCGATCGCTGAAGCTTTCTTT. The chain employs TRBV28 and TRBJ1-1; D gene ambiguous. Germline V gives CDR1 MDHEN, CDR2 SYDVKM. CDR3 length: 11 residues. V lost 4 bases and J 6 bases, leaving 6 bases between the germline ends.

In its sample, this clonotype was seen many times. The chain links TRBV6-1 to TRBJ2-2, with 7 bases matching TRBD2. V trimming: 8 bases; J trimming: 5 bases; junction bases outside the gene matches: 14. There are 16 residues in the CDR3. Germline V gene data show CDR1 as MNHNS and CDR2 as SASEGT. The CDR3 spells CASRGGGSGRTGELFF. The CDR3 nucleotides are TGTGCCAGCCGCGGCGGAGGTAGCGGGCGAACCGGGGAGCTGTTTTTT.

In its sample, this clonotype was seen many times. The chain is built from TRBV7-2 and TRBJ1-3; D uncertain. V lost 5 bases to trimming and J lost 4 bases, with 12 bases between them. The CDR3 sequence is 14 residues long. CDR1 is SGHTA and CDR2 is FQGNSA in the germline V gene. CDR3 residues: CASSGRGKGNTIYF. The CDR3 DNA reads TGTGCCAGCAGCGGCCGGGGAAAGGGAAACACCATATATTTT.